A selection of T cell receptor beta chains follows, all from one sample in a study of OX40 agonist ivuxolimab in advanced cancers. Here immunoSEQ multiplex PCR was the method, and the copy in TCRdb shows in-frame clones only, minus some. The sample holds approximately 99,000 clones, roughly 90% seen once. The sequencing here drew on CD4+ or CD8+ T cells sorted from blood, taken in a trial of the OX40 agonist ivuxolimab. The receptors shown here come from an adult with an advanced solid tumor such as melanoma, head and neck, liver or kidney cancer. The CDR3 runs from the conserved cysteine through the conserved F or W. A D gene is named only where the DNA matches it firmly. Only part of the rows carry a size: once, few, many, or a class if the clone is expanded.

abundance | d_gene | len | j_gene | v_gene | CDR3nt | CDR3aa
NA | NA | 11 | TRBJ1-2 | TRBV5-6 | TGTGCCAGCAGCTTGGACGTTGGCTACACCTTC | CASSLDVGYTF
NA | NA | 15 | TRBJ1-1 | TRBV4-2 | TGTGCCAGCAGCCAAGAATATCGCAGAGGGACTGAAGCTTTCTTT | CASSQEYRRGTEAFF
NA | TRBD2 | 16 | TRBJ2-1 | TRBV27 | TGTGCCAGCAGGGGACTAGCGGGGCCCCCCTACAATGAGCAGTTCTTC | CASRGLAGPPYNEQFF
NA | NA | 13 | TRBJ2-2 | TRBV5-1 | TGCGCCAGCAGCTTGGCAGGGACCGGGGAGCTGTTTTTT | CASSLAGTGELFF
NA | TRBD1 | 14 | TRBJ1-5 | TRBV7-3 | TGTGCCAGCAGGCCGACAGGGAGCAATCAGCCCCAGCATTTT | CASRPTGSNQPQHF
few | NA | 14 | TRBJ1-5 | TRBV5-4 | TGTGCCAGCAGTCGGGACGGGTACAATCAGCCCCAGCATTTT | CASSRDGYNQPQHF
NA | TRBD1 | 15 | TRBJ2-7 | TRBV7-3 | TGTGCCAGCAGCACTACAGGGGGACCATCCTACGAGCAGTACTTC | CASSTTGGPSYEQYF
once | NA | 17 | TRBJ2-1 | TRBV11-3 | TGTGCCAGCAGACGGGGACAGGGGAGCGGGAGGGCCCAGGAGCAGTTCTTC | CASRRGQGSGRAQEQFF
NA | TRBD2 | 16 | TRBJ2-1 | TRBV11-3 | TGTGCCAGCAGCCCCTCTAGCGGGGGAACCTACAATGAGCAGTTCTTC | CASSPSSGGTYNEQFF
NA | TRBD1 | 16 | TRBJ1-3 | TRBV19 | TGTGCCAGCGCAACACAGGGGTTGAACTCTGGAAACACCATATATTTT | CASATQGLNSGNTIYF
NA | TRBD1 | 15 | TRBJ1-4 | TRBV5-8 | TGTGCCAGCAGCTTGGAGGGACAGGGTAATGAAAAACTGTTTTTT | CASSLEGQGNEKLFF
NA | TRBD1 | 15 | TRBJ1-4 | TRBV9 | TGTGCCAGCAGCGTAGTTGGACAGGGGGATGAAAAACTGTTTTTT | CASSVVGQGDEKLFF
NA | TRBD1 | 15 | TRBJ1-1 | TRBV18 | TGTGCCAGCTCACCAACGGGACAGCCAAACACTGAAGCTTTCTTT | CASSPTGQPNTEAFF